The 2 T cell receptor beta chains below were found in one sample sequenced in a study of blood T cell repertoires in COVID-19 (dated by TCRdb to the early 2020s). Library creation used the immunoSEQ multiplex PCR assay. TCRdb holds this immuneACCESS table with in-frame rearrangements only. Some clones are missing; in checked studies, unresolved V genes explain under half, and the rest has no known cause. This sample holds about 200,000 clones; 65% to 90% were observed only once. The ten largest account for 4.5% to 7.5% of the sample. Sequencing was performed on peripheral blood. The source of these receptors is a man older than 75 with acute or convalescent COVID-19.

The V call is TRBV3-1 (or the pseudogene TRBV3-2), the J call TRBJ2-1; D call uncertain. The CDR3 runs 12 residues. The V end was cut by 0 bases, the J end by 10 bases, with 7 bases between. Germline lookup yields CDR1 LGHDT and CDR2 YNNKEL (reference sequence). DNA for the CDR3: TGTGCCAGCAGCCAAGATATCCGGGAGCAGTTCTTC. Encoded protein: CASSQDIREQFF.

The chain carries TRBV12-3 or TRBV12-4 and TRBJ2-3; D is undetermined. Trimming took off 1 base at V and 4 bases at J, with 6 bases between the two ends. This CDR3 comprises 13 residues. As DNA, the CDR3 is TGTGCCAGCAGTTTAGGTTTCGCAGATACGCAGTATTTT. It encodes CASSLGFADTQYF.